This TCR beta chain was captured in a study of PD-L1 blockade in urothelial cancer. Study in general: In the patient group, most of the roughly 30 were males with bladder-origin urothelial cancer.

Patients presented with locally advanced or metastatic urothelial carcinoma. Germline V gives CDR1 MNHEY, CDR2 SVGAGI. Trimming shortened V by 5 bases and J by 11 bases, and 22 bases separated the two germline ends. CDR3 length: 14 amino acids. Assay used: immunoSEQ multiplex PCR; TCRdb lists only in-frame clones, some missing. The sample consists of some 19,000 clones, 90% of them appearing once. This TCR derives from an older woman with urothelial cancer. The chain has TRBV6-5 and TRBJ2-7, with D possibly matching TRBD1 (5 bases). The sequencing used PBMCs, collected around atezolizumab (anti-PD-L1) treatment. This CDR3 is CASSLPQGGPSEYF. The CDR3 coding sequence is TGTGCCAGCAGTCTCCCCCAGGGTGGGCCCTCGGAGTACTTC.